These 22 T cell receptor beta chains originate from one sample sequenced in a study of blood T cell repertoires in COVID-19. The repertoire was sequenced with immunoSEQ multiplex PCR; TCRdb's copy has only in-frame clones and lacks some. The repertoire includes over 100,000 clones, around nine tenths of them detected once, and 9.5% to 12% sits in the top ten. The material sequenced was peripheral blood. The receptors shown here come from a woman in her 70s with COVID-19, enrolled during active disease.

The J gene is TRBJ2-3, the V gene TRBV28, with 7 bases that match TRBD2. This CDR3 region has 13 residues. J gave up 5 bases and V 5 bases, and 4 bases lay outside the gene matches. From germline, CDR1 is MDHEN and CDR2 SYDVKM. CDR3 protein: CASSPSSGDTQYF. The CDR3 DNA is TGTGCCAGCAGTCCCTCTAGCGGAGATACGCAGTATTTT.

This CDR3 is CASSLIGGAEPRRQFF. In nucleotides, the CDR3 is TGTGCCAGCAGTTTAATTGGGGGGGCCGAACCCCGGAGGCAGTTCTTC. The chain joins TRBV28 to TRBJ2-1; D possibly corresponds to TRBD2 (7 bases). From germline, CDR1 is MDHEN and CDR2 SYDVKM. The V and J ends lost 2 bases and 12 bases respectively, with 23 bases between them. CDR3 length: 16 residues.

This chain connects TRBV5-1 to TRBJ2-7; 7 bases are a match to TRBD1. CDR1 and CDR2 from the germline V gene are SGHRS and YFSETQ. J lost 4 bases, V lost 1 base, and 2 bases had no gene match. This CDR3 contains 13 residues. This CDR3 reads CASSLYRGYEQYF. CDR3 DNA sequence: TGCGCCAGCAGCTTGTACAGGGGATACGAGCAGTACTTC.

The chain combines TRBV27 with TRBJ1-2; D possibly corresponds to TRBD1 (5 bases). This CDR3 is built from 14 residues. With 2 bases removed from V and 4 bases from J, the gap between germline ends came to 11 bases. CDR1 MNHEY and CDR2 SMNVEV come from the germline V gene (reference sequence). CDR3 sequence reads: CASSLRQGGYGYTF. DNA of the CDR3: TGTGCCAGCAGTTTAAGGCAGGGTGGCTATGGCTACACCTTC.

CDR3 residues: CAGRISLTSYEQYF. The CDR3, as DNA: TGTGCCGGAAGGATTAGCCTTACTAGCTACGAGCAGTACTTC. The chain combines TRBV6-5 with TRBJ2-7; D possibly corresponds to TRBD2 (5 bases). The germline gives CDR1 MNHEY, CDR2 SVGAGI. This CDR3 is 14 amino acids long. With 11 bases removed from V and 3 bases from J, the gap between germline ends came to 20 bases.

This clone showed up just a few times. This chain joins TRBV30 and TRBJ1-5; 10 nucleotides agree with TRBD1. Germline V lookup: CDR1 GTSNPN, CDR2 SVGIG (reference sequence). The V segment lost 3 bases and the J segment 3 bases; nucleotides outside the gene matches: 5. CDR3 size: 15 residues. CDR3: CAWSDRGLNNQPQHF. The CDR3 region has the DNA TGTGCCTGGAGCGACAGGGGGCTGAACAATCAGCCCCAGCATTTT.

This clone occurred once. The chain employs TRBV6-6 and TRBJ2-5, with 11 nucleotides matching TRBD2. With V trimmed by 6 bases and J by 5 bases, 11 bases remained unmatched. This CDR3 contains 16 residues. In germline, CDR1 is MNHNY, CDR2 SVGAGI (reference sequence). CDR3 coding DNA: TGTGCCAGCAGCCGCGGGCTAGCGGGGGGTTGGGAGACCCAGTACTTC. Residues: CASSRGLAGGWETQYF.

V gene TRBV30 combines with J gene TRBJ1-5; 8 nucleotides agree with TRBD1. Germline CDR1 reads GTSNPN; CDR2 reads SVGIG (reference sequence). The CDR3 runs to 15 residues. V shed 1 base and J 2 bases; nucleotides not matched to a gene: 4. The CDR3 sequence is CAWSGQGAGNQPQHF. CDR3 DNA: TGTGCCTGGAGTGGGCAGGGGGCTGGCAATCAGCCCCAGCATTTT.

This clone is termed large. The genes are TRBV28 and TRBJ2-5; a weak D match, TRBD1 (6 bases). CDR3 length: 16 residues. Per germline, CDR1 MDHEN and CDR2 SYDVKM. Deletions cut 3 bases from V and 1 base from J, with 15 bases between. The CDR3 loop is CASSFAGAHLQETQYF. The DNA of the CDR3 is TGTGCCAGCAGTTTCGCAGGGGCACATCTCCAAGAGACCCAGTACTTC.

The J gene is TRBJ1-3, the V gene TRBV3-1 (or the pseudogene TRBV3-2); possible D gene TRBD1, 5 bases. The CDR3 sequence is 14 residues long. Trimming cost V 3 bases and J 4 bases, with 10 bases left between them. Germline V CDR1 and CDR2: LGHDT, YNNKEL (reference sequence). DNA of the CDR3: TGTGCCAGCAGCCAGATGACAGCGGGAAACACCATATATTTT. It codes for CASSQMTAGNTIYF.

The rearrangement joins TRBV18 to TRBJ1-1; D uncertain. V was trimmed by 0 bases and J by 2 bases, leaving 10 bases between them. Germline CDR1 is KGHSH and CDR2 is LQKENI. The CDR3 length is 15 residues. In DNA form, the CDR3 reads TGTGCCAGCTCACCACCGTCAGGCCTAAACACTGAAGCTTTCTTT. This translates into CASSPPSGLNTEAFF.

The chain is built from TRBV5-4 and TRBJ2-5, with D unresolved. Germline V gives CDR1 SGHNT, CDR2 YYREEE (reference sequence). The CDR3 totals 15 residues. With 0 bases removed from V and 1 base from J, the gap between germline ends came to 10 bases. DNA of the CDR3: TGTGCCAGCAGCTTGGGAGATAGAGGCCAAGAGACCCAGTACTTC. It specifies CASSLGDRGQETQYF.

This clone was detected a few times. The chain links TRBV2 to TRBJ1-4; D perhaps matches TRBD1 (5 bases). V was shortened by 6 bases and J by 5 bases, with 19 bases between the two germline ends. The germline V gene has CDR1 SNHLY and CDR2 FYNNEI. CDR3 length equals 16 residues. CDR3 nucleotide sequence: TGTGCCAGCAGAGCAACGGGGGTAGGGCCGAATGAAAAACTGTTTTTT. The encoded protein is CASRATGVGPNEKLFF.

This clone was seen a few times. The chain employs TRBV9 and TRBJ1-6, with 8 bases matching TRBD1. Germline V gene lookup returns CDR1 SGDLS and CDR2 YYNGEE. This CDR3 is built from 13 residues. V trimming: 2 bases; J trimming: 13 bases; junction bases outside the gene matches: 5. The DNA of the CDR3 is TGTGCCAGCAGCGTCGGGACAGGTCGGCCCCTCCACTTT. Its protein product is CASSVGTGRPLHF.

The rearrangement uses TRBV30 and TRBJ1-2, with D unclear. The V gene lost 2 bases and the J gene lost 4 bases, with 11 bases spanning the gap. This CDR3 spans 13 amino acids. Germline V gene data show CDR1 as GTSNPN and CDR2 as SVGIG (reference sequence). For the CDR3, the DNA is TGTGCCTGGAGTTCCAATCCGGGCTATGGCTACACCTTC. Translated: CAWSSNPGYGYTF.

The chain couples TRBV2 to TRBJ2-1; D may be TRBD2 (6 bases). The germline V gene encodes CDR1 SNHLY and CDR2 FYNNEI. Trimming pared 6 bases from V and 9 bases from J, leaving 18 bases between. The CDR3 is 14 residues long. CDR3 sequence (DNA): TGTGCCAGCAGGTATAGTGGGACTGAGGTTGAGCAGTTCTTC. The encoded protein is CASRYSGTEVEQFF.

The J gene is TRBJ1-2, the V gene TRBV5-6, with TRBD1 matching over 7 bases. CDR3 length equals 16 residues. J lost 4 bases, V lost 2 bases, and 11 bases had no gene match. Germline V gene lookup returns CDR1 SGHDT and CDR2 YYEEEE. The chain's CDR3 is CASSFTGTARSYGYTF. CDR3 nucleotide sequence: TGTGCCAGCAGCTTCACCGGGACAGCGCGTTCCTATGGCTACACCTTC. Drawing the rest from reference TRBV5-6 and TRBJ1-2, the complete variable domain is DAGVTQSPTHLIKTRGQQVTLRCSPKSGHDTVSWYQQALGQGPQFIFQYYEEEERQRGNFPDRFSGHQFPNYSSELNVNALLLGDSALYLCASSFTGTARSYGYTFGSGTRLTVV.

Only a few counts were recorded for this clone. V is TRBV7-2 and J is TRBJ1-3; no firm D call. The CDR3 covers 15 residues. Per the germline V gene, CDR1 is SGHTA and CDR2 is FQGNSA. V lost 3 bases to trimming and J lost 0 bases, with 9 bases between them. The CDR3 loop reads CASSFHLGSGNTIYF. CDR3 in DNA: TGTGCCAGCAGCTTTCACCTCGGCTCTGGAAACACCATATATTTT.

The chain employs TRBV18 and TRBJ1-5; no reliable D call. V gave up 2 bases and J gave up 0 bases, with 5 bases separating them. CDR3 size: 14 residues. CDR1 is KGHSH, CDR2 LQKENI, per germline. CDR3 DNA: TGTGCCAGCTCACCAATATATAGCAATCAGCCCCAGCATTTT. Translating gives CASSPIYSNQPQHF.

This chain connects TRBV6-5 to TRBJ1-3, with a weak D call TRBD1 (5 bases). Germline CDR1 MNHEY, CDR2 SVGAGI. Trimming left V 8 bases short and J 1 base short, with 9 bases between. CDR3 length equals 13 residues. DNA for the CDR3: TGTGCCAGCCTCCGGGGGTCTGGAAACACCATATATTTT. Encoded protein: CASLRGSGNTIYF.

The chain links TRBV27 to TRBJ2-7; perhaps TRBD1 as D (7 bases). Per the germline V gene, CDR1 is MNHEY and CDR2 is SMNVEV (reference sequence). The CDR3 totals 17 residues. With 10 bases removed from V and 5 bases from J, the gap between germline ends came to 30 bases. CDR3 sequence reads: CATFPTGDSANPHEQYF. Here the CDR3 DNA reads TGTGCCACCTTTCCTACAGGGGACTCCGCGAATCCCCACGAGCAGTACTTC.

The chain uses TRBV25-1 and TRBJ2-1, with D perhaps TRBD2 (6 bases). CDR3 size: 12 residues. Germline V gives CDR1 MGHDK, CDR2 SYGVNS. Trimming cost V 1 base and J 9 bases, with 7 bases left between them. The CDR3 nucleotides read TGTGCCAGCAGTGAATGGGAGGTTGAGCAGTTCTTC. This codes for CASSEWEVEQFF.